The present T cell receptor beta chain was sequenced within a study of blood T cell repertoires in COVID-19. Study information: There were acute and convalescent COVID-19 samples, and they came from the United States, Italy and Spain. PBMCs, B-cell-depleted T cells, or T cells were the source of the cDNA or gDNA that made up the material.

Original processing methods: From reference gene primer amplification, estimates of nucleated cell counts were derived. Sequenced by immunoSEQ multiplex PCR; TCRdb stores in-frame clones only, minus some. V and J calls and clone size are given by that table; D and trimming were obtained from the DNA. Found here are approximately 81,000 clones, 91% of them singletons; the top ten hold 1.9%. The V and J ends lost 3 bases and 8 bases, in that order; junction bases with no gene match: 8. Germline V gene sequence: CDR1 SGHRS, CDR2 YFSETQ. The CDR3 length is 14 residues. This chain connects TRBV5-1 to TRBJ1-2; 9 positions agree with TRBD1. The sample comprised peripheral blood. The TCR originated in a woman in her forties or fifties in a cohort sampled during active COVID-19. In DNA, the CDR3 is TGCGCCAGCAGCTCTTTATACAGGGGGCACGGCTACACCTTC. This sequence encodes CASSSLYRGHGYTF.